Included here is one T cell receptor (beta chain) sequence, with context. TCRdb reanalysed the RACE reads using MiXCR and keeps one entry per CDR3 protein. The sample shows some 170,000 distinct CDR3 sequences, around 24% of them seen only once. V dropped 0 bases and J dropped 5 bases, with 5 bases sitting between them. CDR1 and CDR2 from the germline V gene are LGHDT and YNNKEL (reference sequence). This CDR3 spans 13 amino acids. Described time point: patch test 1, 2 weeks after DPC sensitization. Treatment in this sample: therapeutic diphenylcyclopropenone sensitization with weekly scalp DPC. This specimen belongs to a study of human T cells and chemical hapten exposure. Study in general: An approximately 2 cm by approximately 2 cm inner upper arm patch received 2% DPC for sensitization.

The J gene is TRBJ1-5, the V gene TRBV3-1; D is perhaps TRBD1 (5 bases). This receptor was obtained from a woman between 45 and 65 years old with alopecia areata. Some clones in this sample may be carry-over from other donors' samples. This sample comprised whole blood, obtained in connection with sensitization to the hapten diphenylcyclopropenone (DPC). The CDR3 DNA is TGTGCCAGCAGCCAAGACAGGGATCAGCCCCAGCATTTT. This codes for CASSQDRDQPQHF.